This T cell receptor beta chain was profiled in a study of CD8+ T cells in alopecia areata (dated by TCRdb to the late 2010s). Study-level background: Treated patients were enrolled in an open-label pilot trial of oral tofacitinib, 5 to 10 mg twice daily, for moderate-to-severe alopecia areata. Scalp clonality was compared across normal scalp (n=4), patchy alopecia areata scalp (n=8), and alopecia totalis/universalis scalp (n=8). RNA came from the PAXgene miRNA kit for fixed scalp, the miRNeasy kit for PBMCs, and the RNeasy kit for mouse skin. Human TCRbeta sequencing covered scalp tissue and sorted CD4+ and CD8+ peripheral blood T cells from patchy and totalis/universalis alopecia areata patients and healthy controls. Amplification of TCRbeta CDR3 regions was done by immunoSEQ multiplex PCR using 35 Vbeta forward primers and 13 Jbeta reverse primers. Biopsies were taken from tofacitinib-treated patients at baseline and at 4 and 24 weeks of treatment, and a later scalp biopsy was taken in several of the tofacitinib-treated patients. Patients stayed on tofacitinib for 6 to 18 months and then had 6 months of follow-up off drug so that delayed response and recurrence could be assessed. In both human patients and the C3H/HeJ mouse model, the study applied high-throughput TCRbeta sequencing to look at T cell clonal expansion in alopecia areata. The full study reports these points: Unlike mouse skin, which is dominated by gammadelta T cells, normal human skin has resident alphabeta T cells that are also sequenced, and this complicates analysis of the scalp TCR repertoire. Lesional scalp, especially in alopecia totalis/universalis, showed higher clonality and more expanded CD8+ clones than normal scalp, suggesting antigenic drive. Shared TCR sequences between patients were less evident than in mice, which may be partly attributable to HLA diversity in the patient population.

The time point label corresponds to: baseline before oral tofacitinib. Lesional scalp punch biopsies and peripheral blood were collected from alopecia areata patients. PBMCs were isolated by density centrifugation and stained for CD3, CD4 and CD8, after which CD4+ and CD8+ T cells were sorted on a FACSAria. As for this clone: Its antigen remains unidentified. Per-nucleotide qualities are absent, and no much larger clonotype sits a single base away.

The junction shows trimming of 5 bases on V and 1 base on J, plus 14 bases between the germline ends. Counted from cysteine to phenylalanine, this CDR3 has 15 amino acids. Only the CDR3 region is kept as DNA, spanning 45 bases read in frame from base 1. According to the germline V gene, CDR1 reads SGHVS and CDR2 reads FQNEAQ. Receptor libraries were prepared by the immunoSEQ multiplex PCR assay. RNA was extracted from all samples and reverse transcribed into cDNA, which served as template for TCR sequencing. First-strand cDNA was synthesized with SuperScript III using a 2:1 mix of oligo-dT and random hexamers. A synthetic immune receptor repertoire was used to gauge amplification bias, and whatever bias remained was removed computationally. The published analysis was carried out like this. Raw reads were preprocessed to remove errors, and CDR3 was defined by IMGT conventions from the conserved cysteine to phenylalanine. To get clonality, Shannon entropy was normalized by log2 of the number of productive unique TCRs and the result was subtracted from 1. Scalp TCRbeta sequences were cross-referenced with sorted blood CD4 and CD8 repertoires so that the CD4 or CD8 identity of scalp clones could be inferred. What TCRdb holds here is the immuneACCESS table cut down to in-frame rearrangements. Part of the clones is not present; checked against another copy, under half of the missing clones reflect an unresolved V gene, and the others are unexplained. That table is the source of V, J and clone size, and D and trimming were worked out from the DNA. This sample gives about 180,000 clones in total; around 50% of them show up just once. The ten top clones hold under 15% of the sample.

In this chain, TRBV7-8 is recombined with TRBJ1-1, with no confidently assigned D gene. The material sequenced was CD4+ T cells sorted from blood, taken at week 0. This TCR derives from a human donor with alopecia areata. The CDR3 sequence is CASSPARGPNTEAFF. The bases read TGTGCCAGCAGCCCCGCTCGAGGCCCGAACACTGAAGCTTTCTTT.